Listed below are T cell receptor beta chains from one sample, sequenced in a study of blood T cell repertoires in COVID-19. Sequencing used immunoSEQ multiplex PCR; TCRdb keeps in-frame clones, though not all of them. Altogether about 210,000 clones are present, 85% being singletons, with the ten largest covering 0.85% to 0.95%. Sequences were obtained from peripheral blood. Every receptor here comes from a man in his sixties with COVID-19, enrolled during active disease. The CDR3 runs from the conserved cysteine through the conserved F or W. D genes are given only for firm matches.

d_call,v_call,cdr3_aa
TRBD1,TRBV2,CAGRQGALEKLFF
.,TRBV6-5,CASRQTLNTEAFF
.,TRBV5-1,CASSSGNSGANVLTF
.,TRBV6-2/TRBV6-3,CASSPYSGKNIQYF
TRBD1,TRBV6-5,CASSSSHRGNAEAFF
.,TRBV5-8,CASSSGPAYGYTF
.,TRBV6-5,CASSYRRVNEQYF
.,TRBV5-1,CASSLAGRTLNTEAFF
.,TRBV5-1,CASSAGGPTVAFF
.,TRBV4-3,CASSQGLDTLYYGYTF
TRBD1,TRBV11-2,CASSPGTDQPQHF
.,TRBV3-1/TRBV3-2,CASSQDRSQPQHF
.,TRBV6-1,CASSELGADTQYF
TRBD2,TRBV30,CAWSVSSGRAREQYF
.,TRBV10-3,CAISPQANNSPLHF
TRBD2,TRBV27,CASSRGGGVRPGELFF
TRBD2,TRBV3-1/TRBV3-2,CASRPSGGVDTQYF
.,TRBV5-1,CASSPGWESGMNTEAFF
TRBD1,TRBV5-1,CASSLTGERNQPQHF
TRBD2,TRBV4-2,CASRTGGQGTGELFF
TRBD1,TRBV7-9,CASSLTRQGTRTGELFF
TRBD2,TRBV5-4,CASTPNSGSRTYEQYF
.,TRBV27,CASSLGHASNQPQHF
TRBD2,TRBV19,CASSPHRTSGRRGEETQYF
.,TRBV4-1,CASRKQGPYNEQFF
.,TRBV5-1,CASSSTGDYGYTF
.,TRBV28,CASSLMDTGRGELFF
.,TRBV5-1,CASSLGQLDTQYF
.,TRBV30,CAWTRVAEAFF
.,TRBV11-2,CASSLGGQGYYGYTF
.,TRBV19,CASSIVAGITGELFF
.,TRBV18,CASSPTRPEQYF
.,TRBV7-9,CASRAGFYGYTF
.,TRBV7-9,CASRGTEAFF
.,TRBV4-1,CASNSLLTAEAFF
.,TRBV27,CASSYGGTEAFF
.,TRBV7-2,CASSLTYGSGNTIYF
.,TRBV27,CASSLQGQGYEQYF
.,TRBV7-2,CASSLGGLYQETQYF
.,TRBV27,CASRNRANTEAFF
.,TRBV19,CASMVGLNTGELFF
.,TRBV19,CASSEGQETQYF
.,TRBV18,CASSLPGGNQPQHF
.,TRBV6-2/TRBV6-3,CASSYDGNYGYTF
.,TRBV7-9,CASSLAGDSGNTIYF
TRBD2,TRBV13,CASSPGLAGVVAGELFF
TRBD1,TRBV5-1,CASSLAQGQGATEAFF
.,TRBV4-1,CASSSRFGNQPQHF
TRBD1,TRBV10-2,CASREQGWAGELFF
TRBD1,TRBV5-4,CASSFRTGTASFTGELFF
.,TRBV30,CAWSPRGVSNQPQHF
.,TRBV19,CASSITTNQPQHF
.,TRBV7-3,CASSPQTDTQYF
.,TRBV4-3,CASSQGGEMNSPLHF
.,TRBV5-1,CASSVASGISSYEQYF